This record looks at one TCR beta chain sequence and its context. Its matching antigen is unknown. These data are taken from a study of a mutant IDH1 vaccine in newly diagnosed glioma. Time point of the sample: week 47, end of study. Doses consisted of 300 ug of mutant IDH1 20-mer peptide each, paired with topical imiquimod. Using immunoSEQ multiplex PCR, the repertoire was profiled, and TCRdb retains in-frame clones only, with some absent. The repertoire holds about 46,000 clones, with about 88% as singletons. Germline CDR1 and CDR2: MNHNY and SVGAGI (reference sequence). The CDR3 runs to 16 residues. V dropped 6 bases and J dropped 4; count of bases not matched to a gene: 14.

This chain joins TRBV6-6 and TRBJ1-2; 7 nucleotides agree with TRBD1. The sequence came from a woman between 25 and 40 years old with glioma. Some clones in this sample may be carry-over from other donors' samples. The sample in question was PBMCs, obtained from a glioma patient whose treatment included an IDH1 peptide vaccine. CDR3 in DNA: TGTGCCAGCAGCACGACAGGGTTCCTTTCTTTCTATGGCTACACCTTC. Translated, it gives CASSTTGFLSFYGYTF.